The T cell receptor (beta chain) described here comes from a study of control samples from healthy donors and cancer patients (dated by TCRdb to 2020 to 2021). Library preparation used the immunoSEQ multiplex PCR assay. TCRdb took this table from immuneACCESS and kept in-frame rearrangements with V and J called. Such tables lack part of the clones; where checked against another copy, unresolved V genes explain under half of the gap, and the rest is unexplained. The sample data list tens of thousands of clones, and around nine tenths of these were observed just once. About 1.6% of the sample goes to the ten largest clones. Note on this clone: Its antigen is still unknown. Base qualities are not at hand, and no much larger clone is one base apart.

Trimming accounts for 4 bases at V and 8 bases at J, while the number of junction bases matched to no gene is 10. Reading the germline V gene (reference sequence) gives CDR1 MNHEY and CDR2 SMNVEV. The CDR3 runs 14 amino acids, cysteine and phenylalanine included. CDR3 DNA is the only sequence kept; it has 42 bases, read in frame from the first base. This chain joins TRBV27 to TRBJ1-2; 7 of the junction bases match TRBD1. The sequence was obtained from a man between 35 and 55 years old with colorectal cancer. The sequencing sample was made of PBMCs. The DNA sequence follows: TGTGCCAGCAGTTACCGACAGGGAAGGGGCGGCTACACCTTC. This codes for CASSYRQGRGGYTF.